This T cell receptor (beta chain) came from a study of regulatory T cells in long-lasting Graves disease. General study results and limits: Persistent Graves' patients showed less TCR diversity than newly diagnosed ones.

Trimming at V came to 3 bases and at J to 2 bases, leaving 0 bases not matched to a gene. CDR1 LGHDT and CDR2 YNNKEL come from the germline V gene (reference sequence). The CDR3 runs to 14 residues. Time point given: newly diagnosed GD, antithyroid drugs for less than 3 months. The TCR library used RNA extracted from PBMCs. Libraries of TCR beta came from iRepertoire HTBI primers plus Arm-PCR of CDR3 regions. Via MiXCR, TCRdb re-called the multiplex PCR reads, giving one row per CDR3 protein. The repertoire holds about 450,000 distinct CDR3 sequences, with 12% to 15% as singletons. This clonotype was detected many times. Its antigen is as yet unknown. The data were also submitted as part of a second study, on T cells in Graves' hyperthyroidism and ophthalmopathy. As that study records: Each diagnosis drew on symptoms, thyroxine, TRAb, thyroid ultrasound and orbital computed tomography findings. A first-round RT-PCR of the TCR CDR3 used the HTBI primer set. Progression to ophthalmopathy was predicted a median of about six months early.

The source was peripheral blood mononuclear cells (PBMCs), collected at new diagnosis, from a patient treated with antithyroid drugs. The V and J genes are TRBV3-1 and TRBJ2-7, with 11 bases lining up with TRBD2. The receptor was isolated from a woman aged 50 to 65 with Graves disease. The CDR3, as DNA: TGTGCCAGCAGCCAGACTAGCGGGACCTACGAGCAGTACTTC. Translation gives CASSQTSGTYEQYF.